This is a list of T cell receptor beta chains from one sample in a study of T cell repertoires in cytomegalovirus infection. Via MiXCR, TCRdb re-called the reads, giving one row per CDR3 protein. The sample has 200,000 or so distinct CDR3 sequences, approximately 28% seen once; the top ten hold 31%. Source material: PBMCs. The receptors derive from a human donor in good health (CMV status not recorded). Some clones in this sample may be carry-over from other donors' samples. CDR3s include the opening cysteine and the closing phenylalanine or tryptophan. Each record gives: V gene, J gene, clone size, CDR3 length, D gene, CDR3 protein, CDR3 DNA. D genes are given only for firm matches. Rows may omit the clone size; those that give it use once, few, many or a size class.

V gene: TRBV7-6; J gene: TRBJ2-7; clone size: -; CDR3 length: 16; D gene: -; CDR3 protein: CASSPLHLISSYEQYF; CDR3 DNA: TGTGCCAGCAGCCCCCTACATCTTATAAGCTCCTACGAGCAGTACTTC
V gene: TRBV4-3; J gene: TRBJ1-2; clone size: -; CDR3 length: 16; D gene: -; CDR3 protein: CASSQEKRAGDYGYTF; CDR3 DNA: TGCGCCAGCAGCCAAGAGAAAAGGGCAGGGGACTATGGCTACACCTTC
V gene: TRBV2; J gene: TRBJ2-1; clone size: -; CDR3 length: 19; D gene: TRBD1; CDR3 protein: CASSERTQYGQGAGDEQFF; CDR3 DNA: TGTGCCAGCAGTGAAAGAACTCAATATGGACAGGGGGCCGGCGATGAGCAGTTCTTC
V gene: TRBV7-2; J gene: TRBJ1-5; clone size: once; CDR3 length: 14; D gene: -; CDR3 protein: CASSLAGSNKNKHF; CDR3 DNA: TGTGCCAGCAGCTTAGCGGGAAGCAATAAAAACAAGCATTTT
V gene: TRBV7-4; J gene: TRBJ2-5; clone size: -; CDR3 length: 17; D gene: -; CDR3 protein: CASSLVSVTGDQETQYF; CDR3 DNA: TGTGCCAGCAGCTTAGTGTCCGTCACAGGCGATCAAGAGACCCAGTACTTC
V gene: TRBV7-2; J gene: TRBJ1-1; clone size: many; CDR3 length: 15; D gene: TRBD1; CDR3 protein: CASSLDTGENTEAFF; CDR3 DNA: TGTGCCAGCAGCTTAGATACAGGGGAGAACACTGAAGCTTTCTTT
V gene: TRBV7-3; J gene: TRBJ1-1; clone size: many; CDR3 length: 14; D gene: -; CDR3 protein: CASSPGPRNTEAFF; CDR3 DNA: TGTGCCAGCAGCCCCGGGCCTCGGAACACTGAAGCTTTCTTT
V gene: TRBV12-3/TRBV12-4; J gene: TRBJ2-4; clone size: -; CDR3 length: 13; D gene: -; CDR3 protein: CTSSFEGKNIQYF; CDR3 DNA: TGTACCAGCAGTTTTGAGGGCAAAAACATTCAGTACTTC
V gene: TRBV5-1; J gene: TRBJ2-1; clone size: -; CDR3 length: 15; D gene: -; CDR3 protein: CASSSPGASVYEQFF; CDR3 DNA: TGCGCCAGCAGCTCACCCGGGGCCAGCGTCTATGAGCAGTTCTTC
V gene: TRBV20-1; J gene: TRBJ1-5; clone size: few; CDR3 length: 14; D gene: -; CDR3 protein: CSAKRGGSNQPQHF; CDR3 DNA: TGCAGTGCGAAAAGGGGTGGAAGCAATCAGCCCCAGCATTTT
V gene: TRBV7-2; J gene: TRBJ1-5; clone size: many; CDR3 length: 14; D gene: TRBD1; CDR3 protein: CASSPRTGNQPQHF; CDR3 DNA: TGTGCCAGCAGCCCCCGGACAGGGAATCAGCCCCAGCATTTT
V gene: TRBV7-4; J gene: TRBJ1-5; clone size: -; CDR3 length: 15; D gene: -; CDR3 protein: CASSLVTGGDQPQHF; CDR3 DNA: TGTGCCAGCAGCTTAGTAACGGGGGGTGATCAGCCCCAGCATTTT
V gene: TRBV7-2; J gene: TRBJ2-3; clone size: -; CDR3 length: 15; D gene: TRBD2; CDR3 protein: CASSSLAGGWDTQYF; CDR3 DNA: TGTGCCAGCAGCTCCTTAGCGGGGGGGTGGGATACGCAGTATTTT
V gene: TRBV7-2; J gene: TRBJ1-2; clone size: few; CDR3 length: 15; D gene: -; CDR3 protein: CASSSGRWTNYGYTF; CDR3 DNA: TGTGCCAGCAGCTCAGGCCGGTGGACTAACTATGGCTACACCTTC
V gene: TRBV6-2/TRBV6-3; J gene: TRBJ1-1; clone size: -; CDR3 length: 15; D gene: TRBD1; CDR3 protein: CASSKWTGRNTEAFF; CDR3 DNA: TGTGCCAGCAGTAAATGGACAGGACGCAACACTGAAGCTTTCTTT
V gene: TRBV29-1; J gene: TRBJ2-5; clone size: few; CDR3 length: 11; D gene: -; CDR3 protein: CSGGAGETQYF; CDR3 DNA: TGCAGCGGGGGGGCCGGAGAGACCCAGTACTTC
V gene: TRBV6-1; J gene: TRBJ1-5; clone size: -; CDR3 length: 14; D gene: -; CDR3 protein: CGSSAQGSSQPQHF; CDR3 DNA: TGTGGCAGCAGTGCTCAGGGATCAAGTCAGCCCCAGCATTTT
V gene: TRBV7-9; J gene: TRBJ1-6; clone size: -; CDR3 length: 15; D gene: -; CDR3 protein: CASSSRGLSNSPLHF; CDR3 DNA: TGTGCCAGCAGCTCCCGGGGGCTTTCTAATTCACCCCTCCACTTT
V gene: TRBV13; J gene: TRBJ2-3; clone size: few; CDR3 length: 16; D gene: -; CDR3 protein: CASSTKDRKYTDTQYF; CDR3 DNA: TGTGCCAGCAGCACGAAGGACAGAAAATACACAGATACGCAGTATTTT
V gene: TRBV20-1; J gene: TRBJ2-7; clone size: few; CDR3 length: 14; D gene: -; CDR3 protein: CSAREGQGMSEQYF; CDR3 DNA: TGCAGTGCTAGAGAGGGGCAGGGTATGTCCGAGCAGTACTTC